The present T cell receptor beta chain was sequenced within a study of T cell responses to AZD1222 COVID-19 vaccine. On this clone: Antigen: not known.

The CDR3 extends over 12 amino acids. Trimming left V 0 bases short and J 10 bases short, with 7 bases between. Per the germline V gene, CDR1 is GTSNPN and CDR2 is SVGIG (reference sequence). Findings of the study overall: Clonal diversity may have been underestimated in mostly white British donors. Regions left unmutated in variants are reportedly the target of nearly half of spike-specific TCRs.

Clones were sequenced by immunoSEQ multiplex PCR, and TCRdb holds only the in-frame ones, with some missing. Here the sample spans 150,000 or so clones, 90% to 95% being singletons. The receptor was isolated from an adult who received the AZD1222 COVID-19 vaccine. This sequence joins TRBV30 and TRBJ1-6; D uncertain. The material was peripheral blood, obtained 28 days after the second AZD1222 dose. The CDR3 protein is CAWSVMGSPLHF. The CDR3, as DNA: TGTGCCTGGAGTGTAATGGGATCACCCCTCCACTTT.